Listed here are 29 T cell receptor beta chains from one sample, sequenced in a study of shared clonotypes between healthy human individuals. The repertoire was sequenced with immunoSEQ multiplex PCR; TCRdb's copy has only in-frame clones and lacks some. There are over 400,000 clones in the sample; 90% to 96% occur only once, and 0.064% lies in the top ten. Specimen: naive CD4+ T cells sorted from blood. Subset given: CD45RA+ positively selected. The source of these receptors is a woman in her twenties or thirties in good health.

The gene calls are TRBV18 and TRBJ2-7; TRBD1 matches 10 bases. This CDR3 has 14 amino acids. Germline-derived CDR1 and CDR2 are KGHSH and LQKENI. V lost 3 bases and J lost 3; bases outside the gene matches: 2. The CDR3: CASSPWDRGYEQYF. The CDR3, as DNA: TGTGCCAGCTCACCGTGGGACAGGGGCTACGAGCAGTACTTC.

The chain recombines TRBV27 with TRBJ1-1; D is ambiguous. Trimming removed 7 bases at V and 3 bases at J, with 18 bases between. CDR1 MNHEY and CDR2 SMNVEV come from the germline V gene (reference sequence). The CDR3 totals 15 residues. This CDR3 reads CASIDSGRSHTEAFF. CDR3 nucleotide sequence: TGTGCCAGCATCGACTCGGGCAGAAGCCACACTGAAGCTTTCTTT.

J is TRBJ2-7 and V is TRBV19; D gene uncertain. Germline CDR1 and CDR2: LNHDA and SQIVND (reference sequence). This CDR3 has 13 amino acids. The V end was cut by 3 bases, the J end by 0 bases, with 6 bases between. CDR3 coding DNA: TGTGCCAGTAGTATCGGAAGCTCCTACGAGCAGTACTTC. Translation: CASSIGSSYEQYF.

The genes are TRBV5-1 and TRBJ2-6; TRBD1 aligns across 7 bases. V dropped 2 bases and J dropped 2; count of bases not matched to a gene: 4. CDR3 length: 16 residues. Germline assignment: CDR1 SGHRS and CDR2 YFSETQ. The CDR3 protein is CASSFDREAGANVLTF. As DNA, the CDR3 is TGCGCCAGCAGCTTTGACAGGGAAGCTGGGGCCAACGTCCTGACTTTC.

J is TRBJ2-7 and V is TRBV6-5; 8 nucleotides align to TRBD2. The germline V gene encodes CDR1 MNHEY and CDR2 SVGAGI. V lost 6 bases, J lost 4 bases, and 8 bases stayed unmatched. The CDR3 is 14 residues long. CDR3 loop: CASSPGTSLYEQYF. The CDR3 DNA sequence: TGTGCCAGCAGCCCCGGGACTAGTCTGTACGAGCAGTACTTC.

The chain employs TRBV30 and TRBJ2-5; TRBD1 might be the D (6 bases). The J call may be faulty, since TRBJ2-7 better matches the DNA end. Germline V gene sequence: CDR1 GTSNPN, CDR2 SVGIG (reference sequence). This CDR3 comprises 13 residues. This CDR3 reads CAWSARDTYEQYF. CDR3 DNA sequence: TGTGCCTGGAGTGCCCGGGACACTTACGAGCAGTACTTC.

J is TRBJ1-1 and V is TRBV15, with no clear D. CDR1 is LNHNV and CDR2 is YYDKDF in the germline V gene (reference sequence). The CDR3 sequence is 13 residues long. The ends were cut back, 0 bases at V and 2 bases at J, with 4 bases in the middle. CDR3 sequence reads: CATSRDANTEAFF. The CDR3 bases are TGTGCCACCAGCAGAGATGCAAACACTGAAGCTTTCTTT.

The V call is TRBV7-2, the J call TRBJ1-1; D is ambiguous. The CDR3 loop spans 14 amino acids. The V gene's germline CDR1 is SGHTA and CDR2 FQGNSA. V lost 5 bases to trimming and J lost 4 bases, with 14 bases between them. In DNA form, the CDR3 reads TGTGCCAGCAGCCGACGAACGGGGTCCACTGAAGCTTTCTTT. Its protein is CASSRRTGSTEAFF.

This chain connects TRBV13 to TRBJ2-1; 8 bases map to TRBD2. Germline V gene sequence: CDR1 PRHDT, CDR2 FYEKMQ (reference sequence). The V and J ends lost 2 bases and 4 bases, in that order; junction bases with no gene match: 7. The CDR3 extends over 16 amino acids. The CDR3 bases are TGTGCCAGCAGCTTAATTATGACTAGCGAGTACAATGAGCAGTTCTTC. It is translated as CASSLIMTSEYNEQFF.

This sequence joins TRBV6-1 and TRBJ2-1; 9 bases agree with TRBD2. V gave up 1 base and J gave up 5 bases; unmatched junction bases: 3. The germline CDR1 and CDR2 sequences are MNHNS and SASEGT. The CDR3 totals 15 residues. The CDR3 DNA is TGTGCCAGCAGTGAAGGCGGGAGGGGGGACAATGAGCAGTTCTTC. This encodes CASSEGGRGDNEQFF.

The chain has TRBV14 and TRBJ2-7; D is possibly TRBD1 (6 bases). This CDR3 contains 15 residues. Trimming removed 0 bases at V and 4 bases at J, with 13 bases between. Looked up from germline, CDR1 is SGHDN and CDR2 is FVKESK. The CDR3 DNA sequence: TGTGCCAGCAGCCAAGAGAGGGGGATCGGGTACGAGCAGTACTTC. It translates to CASSQERGIGYEQYF.

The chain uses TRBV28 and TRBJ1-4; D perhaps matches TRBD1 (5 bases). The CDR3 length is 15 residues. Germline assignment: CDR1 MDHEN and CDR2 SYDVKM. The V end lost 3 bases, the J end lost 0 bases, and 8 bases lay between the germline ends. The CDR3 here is CASSLQGATNEKLFF. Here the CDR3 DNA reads TGTGCCAGCAGTTTGCAGGGAGCAACTAATGAAAAACTGTTTTTT.

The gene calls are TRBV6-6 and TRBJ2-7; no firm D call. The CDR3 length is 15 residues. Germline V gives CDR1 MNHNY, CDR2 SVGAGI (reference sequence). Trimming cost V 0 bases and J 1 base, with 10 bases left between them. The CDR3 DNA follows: TGTGCCAGCAGTTACTCGACCCGCGAGTCCTACGAGCAGTACTTC. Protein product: CASSYSTRESYEQYF.

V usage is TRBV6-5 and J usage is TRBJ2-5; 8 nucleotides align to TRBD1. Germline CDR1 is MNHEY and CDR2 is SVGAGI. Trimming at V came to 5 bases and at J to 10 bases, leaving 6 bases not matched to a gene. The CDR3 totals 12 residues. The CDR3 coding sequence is TGTGCCAGCAGTGGCCCACAGGGGGACCAGTACTTC. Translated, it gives CASSGPQGDQYF.

In DNA, the CDR3 is TGTGCCAGCAGCTTAGTTGAGGGCCGTGGCTACACCTTC. This codes for CASSLVEGRGYTF. V is TRBV7-2 and J is TRBJ1-2; D is unresolved. The length of the CDR3 is 13 residues. The V gene lost 1 base and the J gene lost 7 bases, with 10 bases spanning the gap. Germline V gene sequence: CDR1 SGHTA, CDR2 FQGNSA.

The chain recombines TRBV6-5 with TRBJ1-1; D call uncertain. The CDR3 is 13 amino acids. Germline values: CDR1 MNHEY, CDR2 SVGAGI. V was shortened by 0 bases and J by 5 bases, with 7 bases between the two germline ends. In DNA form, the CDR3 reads TGTGCCAGCAGTTACTCGCGGGGTACTGAAGCTTTCTTT. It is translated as CASSYSRGTEAFF.

The CDR3 DNA is TGTGCCAGCAGCTCAGGTGAGCAGTTCTTC. Amino acid sequence: CASSSGEQFF. The chain employs TRBV7-9 and TRBJ2-1; D is unclear. V dropped 4 bases and J dropped 9 bases, with 4 bases sitting between them. This CDR3 contains 10 residues. CDR1 SEHNR and CDR2 FQNEAQ come from the germline V gene (reference sequence).

The CDR3 is CASSQLGAPRDTQYF. CDR3 nucleotides: TGCGCCAGCAGCCAGCTAGGGGCACCGAGGGATACGCAGTATTTT. V gene TRBV4-1 combines with J gene TRBJ2-3; weak D call: TRBD1 (5 bases). The CDR3 covers 15 residues. V was shortened by 3 bases and J by 6 bases, with 16 bases between the two germline ends. CDR1 and CDR2 (germline): MGHRA, YSYEKL.

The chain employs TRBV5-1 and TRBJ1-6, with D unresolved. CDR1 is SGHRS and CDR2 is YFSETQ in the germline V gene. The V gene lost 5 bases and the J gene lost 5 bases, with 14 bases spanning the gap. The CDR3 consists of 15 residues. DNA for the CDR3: TGCGCCAGCAGAGGTGGAGGGAAAAATAATTCACCCCTCCACTTT. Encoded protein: CASRGGGKNNSPLHF. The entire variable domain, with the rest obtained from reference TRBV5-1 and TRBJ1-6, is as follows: KAGVTQTPRYLIKTRGQQVTLSCSPISGHRSVSWYQQTPGQGLQFLFEYFSETQRNKGNFPGRFSGRQFSNSRSEMNVSTLELGDSALYLCASRGGGKNNSPLHFGNGTRLTVT.

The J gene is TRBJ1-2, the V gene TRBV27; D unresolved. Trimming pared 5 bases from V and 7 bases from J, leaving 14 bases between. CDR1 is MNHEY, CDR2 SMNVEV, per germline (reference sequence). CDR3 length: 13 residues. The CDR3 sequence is CASSTVELGGYTF. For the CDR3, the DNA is TGTGCCAGCAGTACGGTTGAGCTTGGTGGCTACACCTTC.

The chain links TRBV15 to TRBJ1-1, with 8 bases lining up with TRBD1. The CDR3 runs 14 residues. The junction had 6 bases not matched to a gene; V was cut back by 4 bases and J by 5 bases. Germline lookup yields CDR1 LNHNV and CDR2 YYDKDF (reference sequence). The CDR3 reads CATSIRTGGTEAFF. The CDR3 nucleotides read TGTGCCACCAGCATTCGAACAGGGGGAACTGAAGCTTTCTTT.

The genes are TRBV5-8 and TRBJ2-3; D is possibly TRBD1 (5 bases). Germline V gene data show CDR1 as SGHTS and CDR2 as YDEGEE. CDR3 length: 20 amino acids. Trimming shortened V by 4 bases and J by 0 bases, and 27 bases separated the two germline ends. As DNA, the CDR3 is TGTGCCAGCAGCCGTGGCAGGGTGGCGTCACCCTTACAAAGCACAGATACGCAGTATTTT. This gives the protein CASSRGRVASPLQSTDTQYF.

CDR3 coding DNA: TGTGCCAGCAGTGAGCTAGCGGGTCCTTACGAGCAGTACTTC. This encodes CASSELAGPYEQYF. V gene TRBV6-1 combines with J gene TRBJ2-7; 8 positions agree with TRBD2. V gave up 3 bases and J gave up 4 bases; unmatched junction bases: 5. Germline V CDR1 and CDR2: MNHNS, SASEGT. The CDR3 totals 14 residues.

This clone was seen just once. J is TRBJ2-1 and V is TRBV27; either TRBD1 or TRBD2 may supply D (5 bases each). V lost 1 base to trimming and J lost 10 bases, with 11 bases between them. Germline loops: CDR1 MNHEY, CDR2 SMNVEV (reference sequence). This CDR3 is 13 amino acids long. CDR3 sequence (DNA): TGTGCCAGCAGTTTATGGGACCAGGACGAGCAGTTCTTC. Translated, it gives CASSLWDQDEQFF.

CDR3 nucleotides: TGTGCCAGCAGTGGAAGAGACAGGGAGGCTAGAGGCTACACCTTC. It codes for CASSGRDREARGYTF. The chain recombines TRBV2 with TRBJ1-2; 7 nucleotides line up with TRBD1. The V segment lost 4 bases and the J segment 8 bases; nucleotides outside the gene matches: 13. The CDR3 is 15 amino acids. Germline assignment: CDR1 SNHLY and CDR2 FYNNEI.

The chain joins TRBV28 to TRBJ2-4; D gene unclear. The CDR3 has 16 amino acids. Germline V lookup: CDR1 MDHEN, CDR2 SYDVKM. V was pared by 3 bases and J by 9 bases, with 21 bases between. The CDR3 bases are TGTGCCAGCAGTTTCCGCCGGACCAAGGGCTGGAGCATTCAGTACTTC. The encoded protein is CASSFRRTKGWSIQYF.

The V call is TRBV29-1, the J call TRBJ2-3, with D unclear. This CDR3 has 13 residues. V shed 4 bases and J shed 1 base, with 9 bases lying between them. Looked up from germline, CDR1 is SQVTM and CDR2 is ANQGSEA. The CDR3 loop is CSVGSQGTDTQYF. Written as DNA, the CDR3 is TGCAGCGTTGGTTCCCAGGGCACAGATACGCAGTATTTT.

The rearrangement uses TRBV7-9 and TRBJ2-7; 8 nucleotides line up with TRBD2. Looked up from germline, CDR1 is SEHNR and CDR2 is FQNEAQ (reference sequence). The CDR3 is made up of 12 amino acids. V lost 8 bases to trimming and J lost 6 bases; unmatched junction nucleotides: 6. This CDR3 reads CASGSSGFEQYF. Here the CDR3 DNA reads TGTGCCAGCGGTTCTAGCGGGTTCGAGCAGTACTTC.

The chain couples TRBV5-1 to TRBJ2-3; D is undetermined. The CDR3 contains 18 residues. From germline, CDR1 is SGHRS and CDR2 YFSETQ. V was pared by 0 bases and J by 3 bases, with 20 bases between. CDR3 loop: CASSLVPRASLGTDTQYF. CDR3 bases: TGCGCCAGCAGCTTGGTCCCACGGGCCTCATTGGGTACAGATACGCAGTATTTT.